The rows below give T cell receptor beta chains drawn from one sample of a study of cytomegalovirus exposure and HLA in healthy donors. Clones were sequenced by immunoSEQ multiplex PCR, and TCRdb holds only the in-frame ones, with some missing. The sample records fewer than 250,000 clones, just over 75% being singletons. What was sequenced was PBMCs. The source of these receptors is a man between 18 and 35 years old in good health and CMV-seronegative. Each CDR3 is given with its conserved first and last residue. A D gene is named only where the DNA matches it firmly. Clone size is given for some rows only: seen once, a few or many times, or a class if the clone is expanded.

clone_size | v_call | d_call | cdr3_aa
few | TRBV7-2 | . | CASSSYNQPQHF
. | TRBV6-6 | TRBD2 | CASSGRLAGQETQYF
. | TRBV29-1 | . | CSVHTGNYEQYF
. | TRBV7-3 | . | CASSLTGLGQETQYF
. | TRBV6-5 | . | CASSSGGMGVGNEQFF
. | TRBV5-1 | . | CASSFPGVGTEAFF
. | TRBV6-6 | . | CASSLTDTNQPQHF
. | TRBV5-1 | TRBD2 | CASSPGGGQPDTQYF
. | TRBV9 | . | CASSPHTGELFF
. | TRBV10-3 | TRBD1 | CASSYSGQEPYEQYF
. | TRBV9 | TRBD1 | CASSETGRTTEAFF
. | TRBV2 | . | CSSLAKNIQYF
once | TRBV5-1 | TRBD1 | CASSYDRVLTGELFF
. | TRBV30 | TRBD2 | CAWSVRLAATGANVLTF
. | TRBV2 | . | CASRGARTENSPLHF
once | TRBV19 | TRBD1 | CASSADRGNTEAFF
. | TRBV6-5 | . | CASGLQGTGGELFF
once | TRBV11-2 | . | CASSLRGKETQYF
. | TRBV6-5 | . | CASRTTANEQFF
. | TRBV19 | . | CASSIWPRADTQYF
. | TRBV30 | . | CAWSRVQAGELFF
. | TRBV28 | . | CASSFPAGPELLYQETQYF
few | TRBV27 | . | CASSPLPPPDTQYF
once | TRBV19 | TRBD1 | CASSRRTGGLDEQYF
. | TRBV30 | . | CAWSRLDRLYEQYF
. | TRBV2 | TRBD2 | CASRETSGRARELFF
. | TRBV2 | . | CASSGAAYEQYF
. | TRBV5-1 | . | CASSYRVRDTDTQYF
once | TRBV27 | TRBD1 | CASSQQGRETQYF
. | TRBV30 | TRBD2 | CAWSGLAGNEQFF
. | TRBV10-3 | . | CASQGSYEQYF
once | TRBV2 | TRBD2 | CASSPLSPLAGGSYEQYF
. | TRBV7-6 | . | CASSLGPPGSTQETQYF
. | TRBV7-3 | . | CASSSDGWNGYTF
. | TRBV11-2 | TRBD2 | CASLASGSDEQFF
. | TRBV9 | . | CASSVVDMAGNTEAFF
. | TRBV5-1 | . | CASSRWDTTSTDTQYF
. | TRBV5-1 | . | CASSKSSGSPYEQYF
. | TRBV6-5 | . | CASSPDGLAKNIQYF
. | TRBV4-1 | . | CASSQVDRTDTQYF
. | TRBV5-6 | . | CASSLRAGVADTQYF
. | TRBV6-1 | . | CASSAPWRGPRTDTQYF
. | TRBV30 | . | CAWGAGLPGTEAFF
. | TRBV9 | . | CASSVDAIRGGYGYTF
. | TRBV19 | . | CASSIQGGVETQYF
. | TRBV4-2 | TRBD1 | CASSPGQGEGYTF
. | TRBV6-1 | TRBD1 | CASSGDSKLSNQPQHF
. | TRBV5-1 | TRBD2 | CASSLTSGMKTQYF
. | TRBV9 | TRBD2 | CASSAPGTRGDTQYF
few | TRBV6-1 | . | CASSERATVKSNQPQHF
. | TRBV27 | TRBD1 | CASSPATGTGREQYF
few | TRBV7-3 | . | CASSFDQYQETQYF
few | TRBV7-9 | . | CASSLEQQGGLDEQFF
once | TRBV11-2 | TRBD1 | CASRFRPIELGTVNEQFF
. | TRBV30 | TRBD1 | CAWDDRGSGYTF
. | TRBV27 | . | CASSLLGGRYTEAFF
few | TRBV18 | . | CASSFTSPGLNEQYF